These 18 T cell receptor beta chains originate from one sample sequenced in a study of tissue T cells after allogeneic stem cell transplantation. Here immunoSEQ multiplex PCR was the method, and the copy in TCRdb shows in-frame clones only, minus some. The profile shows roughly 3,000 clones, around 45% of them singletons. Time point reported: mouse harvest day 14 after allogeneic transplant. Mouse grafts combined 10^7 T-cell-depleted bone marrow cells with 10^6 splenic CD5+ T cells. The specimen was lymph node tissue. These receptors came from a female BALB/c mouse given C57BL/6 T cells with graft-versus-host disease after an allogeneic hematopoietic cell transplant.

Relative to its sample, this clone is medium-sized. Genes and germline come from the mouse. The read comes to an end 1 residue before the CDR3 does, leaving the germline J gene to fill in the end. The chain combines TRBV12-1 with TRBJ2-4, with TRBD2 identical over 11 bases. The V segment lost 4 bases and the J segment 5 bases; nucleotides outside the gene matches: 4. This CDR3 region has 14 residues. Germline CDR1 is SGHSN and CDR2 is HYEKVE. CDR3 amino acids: CASSPGTGGNTLYF. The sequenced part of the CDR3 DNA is TGTGCCAGCTCCCCCGGGACTGGGGGAAACACCTTGTAC.

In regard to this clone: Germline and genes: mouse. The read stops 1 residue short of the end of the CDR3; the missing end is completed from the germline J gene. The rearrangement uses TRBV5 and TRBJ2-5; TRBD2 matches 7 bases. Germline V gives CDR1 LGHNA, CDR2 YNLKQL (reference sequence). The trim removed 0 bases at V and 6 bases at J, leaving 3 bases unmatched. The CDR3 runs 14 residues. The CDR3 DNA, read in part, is TGTGCCAGCAGCCAAGACTGGGGGTGGGACACCCAGTAC. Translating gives CASSQDWGWDTQY. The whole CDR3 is CASSQDWGWDTQYF.

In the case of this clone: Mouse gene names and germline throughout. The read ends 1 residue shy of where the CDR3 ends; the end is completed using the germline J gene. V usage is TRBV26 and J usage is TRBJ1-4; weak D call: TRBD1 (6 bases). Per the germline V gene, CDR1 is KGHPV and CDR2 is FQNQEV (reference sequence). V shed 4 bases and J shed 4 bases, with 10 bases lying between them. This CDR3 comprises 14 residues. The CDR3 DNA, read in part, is TGTGCCAGCAGTCCCGGACAGCGCAACGAAAGATTATTT. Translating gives CASSPGQRNERLF. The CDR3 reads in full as CASSPGQRNERLFF.

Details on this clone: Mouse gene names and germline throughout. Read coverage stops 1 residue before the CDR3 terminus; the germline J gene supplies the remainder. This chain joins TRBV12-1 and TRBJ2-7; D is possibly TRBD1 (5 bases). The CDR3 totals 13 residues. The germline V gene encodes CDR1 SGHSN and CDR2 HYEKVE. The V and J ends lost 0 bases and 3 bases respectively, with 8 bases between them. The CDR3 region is CASSLLDIYEQYF. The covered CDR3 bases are TGTGCCAGCTCTCTCCTGGACATCTATGAACAGTAC.

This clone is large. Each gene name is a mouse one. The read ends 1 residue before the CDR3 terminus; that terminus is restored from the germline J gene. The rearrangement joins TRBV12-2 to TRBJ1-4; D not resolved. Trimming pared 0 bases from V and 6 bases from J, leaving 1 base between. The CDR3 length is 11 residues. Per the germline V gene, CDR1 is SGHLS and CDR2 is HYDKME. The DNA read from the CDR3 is TGTGCCAGCTCTCTCGACGAAAGATTATTT. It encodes CASSLDERLF. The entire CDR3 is CASSLDERLFF.

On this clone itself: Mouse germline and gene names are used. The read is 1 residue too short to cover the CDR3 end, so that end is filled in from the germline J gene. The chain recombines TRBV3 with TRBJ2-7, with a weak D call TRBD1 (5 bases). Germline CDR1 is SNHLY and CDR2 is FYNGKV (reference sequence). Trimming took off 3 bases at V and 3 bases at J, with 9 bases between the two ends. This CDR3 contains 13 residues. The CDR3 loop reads CASSFRDGYEQYF. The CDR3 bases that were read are TGTGCCAGCAGCTTCAGGGATGGCTATGAACAGTAC.

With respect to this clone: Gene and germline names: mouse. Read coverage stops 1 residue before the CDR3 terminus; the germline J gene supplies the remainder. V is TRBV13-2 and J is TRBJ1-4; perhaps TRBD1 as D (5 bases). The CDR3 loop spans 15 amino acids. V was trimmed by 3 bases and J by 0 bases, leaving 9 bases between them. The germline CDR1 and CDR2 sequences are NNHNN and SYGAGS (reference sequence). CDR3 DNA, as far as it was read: TGTGCCAGCGGTGCCGGACATATTTCCAACGAAAGATTATTT. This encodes CASGAGHISNERLF. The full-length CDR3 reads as CASGAGHISNERLFF.

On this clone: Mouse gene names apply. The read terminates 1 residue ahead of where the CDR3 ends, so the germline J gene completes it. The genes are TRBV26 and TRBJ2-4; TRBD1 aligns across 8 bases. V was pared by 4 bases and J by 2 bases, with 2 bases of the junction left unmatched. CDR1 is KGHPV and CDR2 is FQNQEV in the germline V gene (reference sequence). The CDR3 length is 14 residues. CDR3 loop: CASSPQGAQNTLYF. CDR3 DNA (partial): TGTGCCAGCAGTCCTCAGGGGGCTCAAAACACCTTGTAC.

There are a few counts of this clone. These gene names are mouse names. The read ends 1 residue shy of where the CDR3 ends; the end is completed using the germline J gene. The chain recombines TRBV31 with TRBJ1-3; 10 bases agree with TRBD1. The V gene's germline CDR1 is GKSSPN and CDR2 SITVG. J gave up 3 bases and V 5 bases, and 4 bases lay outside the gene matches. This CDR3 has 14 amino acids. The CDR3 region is CAWDRDRGGNTLYF. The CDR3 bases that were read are TGTGCCTGGGACCGGGACAGGGGTGGAAATACGCTCTAT.

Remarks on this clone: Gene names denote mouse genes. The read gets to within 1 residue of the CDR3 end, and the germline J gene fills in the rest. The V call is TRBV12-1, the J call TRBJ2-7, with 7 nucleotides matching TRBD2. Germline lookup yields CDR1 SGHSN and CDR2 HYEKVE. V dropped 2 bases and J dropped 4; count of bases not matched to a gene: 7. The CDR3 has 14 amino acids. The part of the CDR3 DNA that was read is TGTGCCAGCTCTCCAGACTGGGCCCTATATGAACAGTAC. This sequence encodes CASSPDWALYEQY. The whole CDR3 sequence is CASSPDWALYEQYF. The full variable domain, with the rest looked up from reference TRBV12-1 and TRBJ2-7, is DSGVVQSPRHIIKEKGGRSVLTCIPISGHSNVVWYQQTLGKELKFLIQHYEKVERDKGFLPSRFSVQQFDDYHSEMNMSALELEDSAMYFCASSPDWALYEQYFGPGTRLTVL.

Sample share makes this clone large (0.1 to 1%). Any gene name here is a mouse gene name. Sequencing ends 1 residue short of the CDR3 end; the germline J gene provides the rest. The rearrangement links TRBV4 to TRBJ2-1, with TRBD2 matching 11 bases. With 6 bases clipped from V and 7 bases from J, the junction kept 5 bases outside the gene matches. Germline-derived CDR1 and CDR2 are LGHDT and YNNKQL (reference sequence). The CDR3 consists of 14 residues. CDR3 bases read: TGTGCCAGCAGAGTACTGGGGGGGCGAGCTGAGCAGTTC. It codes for CASRVLGGRAEQF. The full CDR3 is CASRVLGGRAEQFF. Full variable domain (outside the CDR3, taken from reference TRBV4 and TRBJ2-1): ETAVFQTPNYHVTQVGNEVSFNCKQTLGHDTMYWYKQDSKKLLKIMFSYNNKQLIVNETVPRRFSPQSSDKAHLNLRIKSVEPEDSAVYLCASRVLGGRAEQFFGPGTRLTVL.

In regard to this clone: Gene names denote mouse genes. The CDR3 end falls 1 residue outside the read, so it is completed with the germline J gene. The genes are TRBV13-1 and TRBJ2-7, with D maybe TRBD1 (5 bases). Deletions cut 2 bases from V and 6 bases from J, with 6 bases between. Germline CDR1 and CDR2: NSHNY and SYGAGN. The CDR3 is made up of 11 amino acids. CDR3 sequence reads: CASSDRAEQYF. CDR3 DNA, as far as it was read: TGTGCCAGCAGTGACAGGGCTGAACAGTAC.

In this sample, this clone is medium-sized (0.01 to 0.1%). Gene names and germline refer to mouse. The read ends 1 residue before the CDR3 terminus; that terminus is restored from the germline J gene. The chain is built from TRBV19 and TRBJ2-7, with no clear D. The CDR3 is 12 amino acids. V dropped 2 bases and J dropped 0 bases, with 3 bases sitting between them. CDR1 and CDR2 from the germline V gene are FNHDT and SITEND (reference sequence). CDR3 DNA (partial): TGTGCCAGCAGTATCAGCTCCTATGAACAGTAC. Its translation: CASSISSYEQY. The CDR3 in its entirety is CASSISSYEQYF.

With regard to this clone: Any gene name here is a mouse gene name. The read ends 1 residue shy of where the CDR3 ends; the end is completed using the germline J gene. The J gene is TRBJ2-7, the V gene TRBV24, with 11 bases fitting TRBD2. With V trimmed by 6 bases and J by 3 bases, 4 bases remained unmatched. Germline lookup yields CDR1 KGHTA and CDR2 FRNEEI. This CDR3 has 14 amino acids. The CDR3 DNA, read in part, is TGTGCCAGCAGGAGGACTGGGGGGCTCTATGAACAGTAC. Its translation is CASRRTGGLYEQY. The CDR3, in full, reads CASRRTGGLYEQYF.

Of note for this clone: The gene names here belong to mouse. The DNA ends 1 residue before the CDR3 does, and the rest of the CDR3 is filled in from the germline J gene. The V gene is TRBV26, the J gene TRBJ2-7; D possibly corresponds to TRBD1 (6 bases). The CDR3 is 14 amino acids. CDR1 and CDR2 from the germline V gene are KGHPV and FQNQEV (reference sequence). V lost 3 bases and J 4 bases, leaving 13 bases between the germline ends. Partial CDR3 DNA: TGTGCCAGCAGTCTCTCGGGGACAACATATGAACAGTAC. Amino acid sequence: CASSLSGTTYEQY. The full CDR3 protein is CASSLSGTTYEQYF.

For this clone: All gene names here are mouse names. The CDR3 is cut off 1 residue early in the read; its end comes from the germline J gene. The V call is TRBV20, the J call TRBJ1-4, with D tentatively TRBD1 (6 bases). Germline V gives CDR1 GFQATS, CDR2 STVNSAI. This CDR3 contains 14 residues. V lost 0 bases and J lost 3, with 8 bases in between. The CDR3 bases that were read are TGTGGTGCTAGGGATGGGACACCCAACGAAAGATTATTT. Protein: CGARDGTPNERLF. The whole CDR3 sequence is CGARDGTPNERLFF.

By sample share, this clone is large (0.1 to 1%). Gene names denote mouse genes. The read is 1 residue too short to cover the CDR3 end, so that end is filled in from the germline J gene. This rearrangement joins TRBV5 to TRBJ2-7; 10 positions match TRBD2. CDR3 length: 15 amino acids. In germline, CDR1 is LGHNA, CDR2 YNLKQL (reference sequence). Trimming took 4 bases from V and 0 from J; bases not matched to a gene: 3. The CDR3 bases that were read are TGTGCCAGCAGCCCGAACTGGGGGGGCTCCTATGAACAGTAC. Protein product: CASSPNWGGSYEQY. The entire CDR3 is CASSPNWGGSYEQYF.

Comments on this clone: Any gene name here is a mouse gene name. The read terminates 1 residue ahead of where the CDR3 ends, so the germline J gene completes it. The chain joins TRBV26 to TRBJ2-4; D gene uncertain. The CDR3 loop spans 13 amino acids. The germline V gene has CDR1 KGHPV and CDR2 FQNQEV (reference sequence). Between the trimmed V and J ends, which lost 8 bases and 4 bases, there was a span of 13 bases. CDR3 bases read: TGTGCCAGCGCCCCGAGCAGAAAAAACACCTTGTAC. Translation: CASAPSRKNTLY. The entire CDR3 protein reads CASAPSRKNTLYF.